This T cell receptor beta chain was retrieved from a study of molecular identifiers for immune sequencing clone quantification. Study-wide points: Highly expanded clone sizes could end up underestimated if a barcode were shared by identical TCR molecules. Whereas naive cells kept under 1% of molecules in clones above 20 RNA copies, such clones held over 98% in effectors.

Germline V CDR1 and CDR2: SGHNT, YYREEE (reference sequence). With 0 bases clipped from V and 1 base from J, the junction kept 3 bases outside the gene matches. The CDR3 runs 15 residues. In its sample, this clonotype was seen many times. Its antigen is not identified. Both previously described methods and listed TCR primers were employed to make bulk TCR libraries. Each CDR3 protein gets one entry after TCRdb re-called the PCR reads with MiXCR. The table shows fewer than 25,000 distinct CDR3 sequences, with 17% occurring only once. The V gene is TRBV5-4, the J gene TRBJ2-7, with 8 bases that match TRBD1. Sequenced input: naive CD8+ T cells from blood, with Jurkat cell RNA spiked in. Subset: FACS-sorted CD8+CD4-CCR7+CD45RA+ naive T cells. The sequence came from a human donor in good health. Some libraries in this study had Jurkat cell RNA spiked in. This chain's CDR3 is CASSLVQGASYEQYF. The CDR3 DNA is TGTGCCAGCAGCTTGGTGCAGGGGGCATCCTACGAGCAGTACTTC.